This T cell receptor beta chain appears in the sequencing data of a study of T cells in Graves' hyperthyroidism and ophthalmopathy. Amplification of TCR beta CDR3 regions was performed using RNA transcripts as template. The HTBI primer set drove a first-round RT-PCR of the TCR CDR3. TCRdb independently ran MiXCR on the multiplex PCR reads; one entry per CDR3 protein. The repertoire has about 260,000 distinct CDR3 sequences, around a quarter of them found once; the top ten carry 25% to 30%. Germline CDR1 reads SQVTM; CDR2 reads ANQGSEA. The CDR3 consists of 14 residues. Trimming cost V 7 bases and J 3 bases; bases outside gene matches: 7. This clonotype was observed many times.

The sequencing input was blood. The sequence came from a man in his forties with Graves' hyperthyroidism that later progressed to Graves' ophthalmopathy. The V gene is TRBV29-1, the J gene TRBJ2-2; 8 bases line up with TRBD1. CDR3 residues: CSASDRGDTGELFF. The CDR3 coding sequence is TGCAGCGCCTCCGACAGGGGTGACACCGGGGAGCTGTTTTTT.